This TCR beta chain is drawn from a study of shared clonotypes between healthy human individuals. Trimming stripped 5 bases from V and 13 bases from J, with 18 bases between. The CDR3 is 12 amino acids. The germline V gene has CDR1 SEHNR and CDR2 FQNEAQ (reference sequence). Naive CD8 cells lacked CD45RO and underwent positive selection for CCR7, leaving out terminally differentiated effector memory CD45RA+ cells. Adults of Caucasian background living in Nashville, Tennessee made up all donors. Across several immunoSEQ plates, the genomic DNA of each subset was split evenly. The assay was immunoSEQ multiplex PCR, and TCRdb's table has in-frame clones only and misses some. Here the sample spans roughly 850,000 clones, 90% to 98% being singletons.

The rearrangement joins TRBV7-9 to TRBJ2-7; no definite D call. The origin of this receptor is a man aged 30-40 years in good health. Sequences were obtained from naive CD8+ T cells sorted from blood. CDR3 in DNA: TGTGCCAGCAGCCCACTTCCCGCCGAACACTACTTC. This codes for CASSPLPAEHYF.